The clone carrying this T cell receptor beta chain came up many times. What it binds is unknown. A much larger clone sits a single nucleotide away, making a read error possible. The data were taken from a study of T cells in Graves' hyperthyroidism and ophthalmopathy. In the study overall: The authors collected peripheral blood at initial diagnosis, before any treatment.

RNA transcripts gave rise to amplified TCR beta CDR3 regions. TCR CDR3 underwent first-round RT-PCR with the HTBI primer set. TCRdb recomputed calls from the multiplex PCR reads with MiXCR, one row per CDR3 protein. The data contain about 400,000 distinct CDR3 sequences, more than 13% of them seen just once; the ten biggest clones take up around 30%. Trimming stripped 2 bases from V and 6 bases from J, with 2 bases between. CDR3 size: 11 residues. In germline, CDR1 is SEHNR, CDR2 FQNEAQ (reference sequence). Study findings and constraints: A 13 V-J model separated ophthalmopathy from stable hyperthyroidism.

Sequences were obtained from blood. The clonotype was recovered from a man aged 50 to 60 with Graves' ophthalmopathy. The chain is built from TRBV7-9 and TRBJ2-1; D gene uncertain. Here the CDR3 reads CASSLINEQFF. Here the CDR3 DNA reads TGTGCCAGCAGCTTAATCAATGAGCAGTTCTTC.